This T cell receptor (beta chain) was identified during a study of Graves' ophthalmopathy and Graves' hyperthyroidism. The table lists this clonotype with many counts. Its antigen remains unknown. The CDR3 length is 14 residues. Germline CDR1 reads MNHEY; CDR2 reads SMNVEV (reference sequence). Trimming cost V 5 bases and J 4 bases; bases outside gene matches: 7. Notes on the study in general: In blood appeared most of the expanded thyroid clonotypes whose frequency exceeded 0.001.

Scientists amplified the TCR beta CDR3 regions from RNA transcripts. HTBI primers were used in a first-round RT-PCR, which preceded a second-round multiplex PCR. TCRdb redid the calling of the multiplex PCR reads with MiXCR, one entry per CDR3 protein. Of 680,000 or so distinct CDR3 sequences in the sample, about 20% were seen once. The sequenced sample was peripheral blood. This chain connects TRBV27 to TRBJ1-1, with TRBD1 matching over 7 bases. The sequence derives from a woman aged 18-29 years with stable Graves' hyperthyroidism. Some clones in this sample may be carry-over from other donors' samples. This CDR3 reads CASSHSPGGTEAFF. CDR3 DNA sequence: TGTGCCAGCAGTCACTCCCCAGGGGGCACTGAAGCTTTCTTT.